Sequencing of this T cell receptor (beta chain) was carried out in a study of Ad26.COV2.S vaccination and SARS-CoV-2 variants. The wider study: It was the COV1001 Ad26.COV2.S trial arm that included the donor.

Assay: immunoSEQ multiplex PCR; the TCRdb copy retains only in-frame clones and omits some. The repertoire consists of 350,000 to 450,000 clones, with approximately 92% occurring once and the leading ten covering around 1.8%. This sample's treatment: approximately 18 received Ad26.COV2.S at low or high dose, single or two shots; about 5 received placebo; per-sample allocation not given. Material that was analyzed had been drawn on day 63 after the first vaccine or placebo injection. The clonotype was recovered from a person between 18 and 60 years old who received the Ad26.COV2.S COVID-19 vaccine or a placebo. The material was peripheral blood, obtained in a trial of Ad26.COV2.S vaccine versus placebo.

The CDR3 spells CASSLSAGGNQETQYF. CDR3 nucleotide sequence: TGCGCCAGCAGCTTGTCGGCAGGGGGCAACCAAGAGACCCAGTACTTC. This chain links TRBV5-1 with TRBJ2-5, with 8 positions matching TRBD1. Germline-derived CDR1 and CDR2 are SGHRS and YFSETQ. Germline trimming cut 1 base from V and 0 bases from J; bases unmatched to any gene: 5. This CDR3 has 16 amino acids.